This TCR beta chain was retrieved from a study of a mutant IDH1 vaccine in newly diagnosed glioma (dated by TCRdb to the early 2020s). For context, the study as a whole: Vaccination started 4-6 weeks after radiotherapy alone, or was given together with temozolomide cycles in the groups whose treatment included chemotherapy. The roughly 30 treated patients were approximately 60% male and around 40% female, with a mean age of approximately 40 years. Before enrollment, most patients had been given radiochemotherapy with temozolomide as standard therapy, while the rest had received either radiotherapy alone or temozolomide alone. The week-35 safety follow-up took place at visit V12, and the week-47 end of study took place at visit V13. Peripheral blood was drawn at six visits: V03 (baseline), V05, V07, V10, V12 and V13. Longitudinal TCRB deep sequencing was done for 20 to 25 treated patients, wherever samples were available for exploratory analyses.

The time point label for this specimen denotes: week 35, safety follow-up. A 20-mer mutant IDH1 peptide at 300 micrograms in Montanide made up each vaccine dose, which was injected subcutaneously together with topical imiquimod. Patients were given eight vaccinations, in weeks 1, 3, 5, 7, 11, 15, 19 and 23, which matched visits V03 through V10. The donors had newly diagnosed IDH1-mutant astrocytomas of WHO grade 3 or 4 that showed loss of nuclear ATRX. The samples were drawn from NOA16, a multicentre, single-arm, open-label phase I trial in Germany that tested a mutant IDH1 peptide vaccine in humans for the first time. The DNeasy Blood and Tissue Kit was used to extract genomic DNA from EDTA blood for TCRB sequencing. What the authors observed across the whole study: Availability determined which PBMC samples were chosen for TCRB deep sequencing. No apparent relationship was observed between pseudoprogression and alterations in the top peripheral T cell clonotypes detected by TCRB sequencing. Immune responses induced by the vaccine were seen in roughly 95% of patients across multiple MHC alleles. It was noted by the authors that analyses of patient blood samples could not be reproduced owing to sample limitations.

This clone occurred a few times. Which antigen it targets is not known. No per-base quality is available; no much larger clone lies one base away. The library was prepared using the immunoSEQ multiplex PCR assay. The hsTCRB Kit was used according to the manufacturer's protocol to amplify rearranged TCR beta chain sequences. An Illumina MiSeq was used to sequence the TCRB libraries. Turning to the authors' computational methods: The kit vendor's proprietary platform handled demultiplexing, trimming and gene mapping. In TCRdb, the immuneACCESS table is reduced to in-frame sequences with V and J assigned. These tables do not hold every clone; where another copy was compared, an unresolved V gene accounts for under half, and the others remain unexplained. The DNA was the basis for D and trimming; V, J and clone size are from that table. The sample table contains approximately 60,000 clones; only one count was recorded for 74% of them. The ten most abundant clones make up 4.7% of the sample.

The germline V end is reduced by 8 bases and the J end by 2 bases; junction bases left unmatched: 3. The germline V gene supplies CDR1 SGHTA and CDR2 FQGNSA. The CDR3 holds 12 amino acids from the cysteine to the phenylalanine. The CDR3 DNA has 36 bases and is translated from base 1. Sample: PBMCs, taken from a glioma patient whose treatment included an IDH1 peptide vaccine. The receptor chain draws on TRBV7-2 and TRBJ2-7, and TRBD2 matches 7 of the central bases. The clonotype was recovered from a man aged 45-60 years with glioma. CDR3 sequence: CASGRGPYEQYF. The DNA sequence reads TGTGCCAGCGGGAGGGGCCCCTACGAGCAGTACTTC.